This T cell receptor (beta chain) was sequenced in a study of blood T cell repertoires in COVID-19. The study recruited people aged about 18 to 89 years across around 23 US areas. Assay used: immunoSEQ multiplex PCR; TCRdb lists only in-frame clones, some missing. The sample lists about 380,000 clones; roughly 91% were seen once. CDR3 length equals 15 residues. Germline CDR1 LGHNT, CDR2 FRNRAP. V shed 6 bases and J shed 3 bases, with 18 bases lying between them. The chain employs TRBV12-5 and TRBJ2-7, with a weak D call TRBD1 (6 bases). The TCR originated in a woman aged 18-30 years who had recovered from COVID-19. Sequencing used PBMCs or T cells enriched from blood (not recorded which). CDR3 region: CASGSPGHSCYEQYF. The CDR3, as DNA: TGTGCTAGTGGATCACCGGGACACTCTTGCTACGAGCAGTACTTC.